A single T cell receptor (beta chain) is shown here with its context. Its target is unknown. There are 17 residues in the CDR3. CDR1 is GTSNPN and CDR2 is SVGIG in the germline V gene (reference sequence). V lost 0 bases and J lost 3, with 17 bases in between. The source of the sample is a study of cytomegalovirus exposure and HLA in healthy donors. Study as a whole: In a later analysis, the roughly 120 validation repertoires were reported to have used the same platform as the 600 to 700 first-cohort repertoires.

Sequencing used immunoSEQ multiplex PCR; TCRdb keeps in-frame clones, though not all of them. The data hold over 100,000 clones, with about 88% observed a single time. Study-wide results and limits: Under in vitro conditions, three CMV-associated chains were confirmed as specific for CMV antigens. The authors listed 180 or so TCR beta chains as cytomegalovirus-associated.

The chain joins TRBV30 to TRBJ1-4; D perhaps matches TRBD1 (6 bases). The sample taken for sequencing was PBMCs. This TCR came from a woman under 30 in good health and CMV-seronegative. CDR3: CAWSVGQSPFANEKLFF. DNA for the CDR3: TGTGCCTGGAGTGTAGGACAGTCTCCGTTTGCTAATGAAAAACTGTTTTTT.